The clone carrying this TCR beta chain was seen ten or more times. This sample was included in a study of early T cells in non-severe SARS-CoV-2 infection. CDR3 size: 13 residues. V was pared by 7 bases and J by 3 bases, with 13 bases between. The germline V gene has CDR1 SGHNT and CDR2 YENEEA. TCRdb itself ran the 5' RACE reads through MiXCR, one entry per CDR3 protein. The data contain roughly 30,000 distinct CDR3 sequences, roughly 5% of them singletons. The chain joins TRBV11-3 to TRBJ2-7, with D maybe TRBD2 (5 bases). The receptor was derived from an adult who was a healthcare worker with PCR-confirmed SARS-CoV-2 infection or an uninfected control (not recorded which). The sample consisted of whole blood. CDR3 bases: TGTGCCAGCACAACTGTCGAGGGCTACGAGCAGTACTTC. Encoded protein: CASTTVEGYEQYF.